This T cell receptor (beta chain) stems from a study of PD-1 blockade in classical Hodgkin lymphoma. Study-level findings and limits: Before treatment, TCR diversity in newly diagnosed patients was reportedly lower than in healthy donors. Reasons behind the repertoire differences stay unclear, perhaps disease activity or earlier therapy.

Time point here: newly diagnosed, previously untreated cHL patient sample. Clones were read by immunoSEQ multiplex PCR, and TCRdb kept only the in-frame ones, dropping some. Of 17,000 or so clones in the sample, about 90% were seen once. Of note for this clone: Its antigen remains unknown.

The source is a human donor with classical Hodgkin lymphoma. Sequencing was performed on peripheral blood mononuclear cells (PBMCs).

CDR3 DNA: TGTGCCACCAGCACAGGGACTAGCGGCGACAATGAGCAGTTCTTC. This encodes CATSTGTSGDNEQFF. The V call is TRBV15, the J call TRBJ2-1; 11 bases line up with TRBD2. Germline lookup yields CDR1 LNHNV and CDR2 YYDKDF (reference sequence). This CDR3 region has 15 residues. V was clipped by 4 bases and J by 5 bases; unmatched bases: 4. Full variable domain (remainder filled in from reference TRBV15 and TRBJ2-1): DAMVIQNPRYQVTQFGKPVTLSCSQTLNHNVMYWYQQKSSQAPKLLFHYYDKDFNNEADTPDNFQSRRPNTSFCFLDIRSPGLGDTAMYLCATSTGTSGDNEQFFGPGTRLTVL.